This T cell receptor (beta chain) was sequenced for a study of Tregs in tolerant kidney transplant recipients. The method was immunoSEQ multiplex PCR; TCRdb's version includes in-frame clones alone and lacks a portion of them. Here the sample table reports 25,000 to 35,000 clones. The sequencing here drew on CD8+ T cells from blood, taken before the transplant. The sequence was obtained from a human donor who received a combined kidney and bone marrow transplant.

This chain's CDR3 is CASSIEVSARPGQERDVDEQYF. The part of the CDR3 DNA that was read is TGTGCCAGTAGTATAGAAGTCTCGGCCAGACCGGGACAGGAACGGGACGTCGACGAG. The rearrangement joins TRBV19 to TRBJ2-7, with 8 bases identical to TRBD1. The read finishes 3 residues shy of the CDR3 end, and the germline J gene is used to complete it. This CDR3 has 22 amino acids. The J segment lost 5 bases and the V segment lost 0 bases, leaving 27 bases of the junction unmatched. Germline V CDR1 and CDR2: LNHDA, SQIVND (reference sequence).